This TCR beta chain originates from a study of beta chain features in type 1 diabetes. Study summary: Across every sample, 107,917,701 sorted cells were examined in total. Study outcomes and limitations: Researchers report that Type 1 diabetes patients had moderately but significantly shorter TCRB CDR3s across all four CD4+ subsets.

The V and J ends lost 5 bases and 5 bases, in that order; junction bases with no gene match: 6. The CDR3 totals 15 residues. Germline lookup yields CDR1 SGHAT and CDR2 FQNNGV. This clone has more than one count but fewer than ten. Its specificity is not known. The sequenced template was cDNA made from the entire isolated RNA. Sequenced by immunoSEQ multiplex PCR; TCRdb stores in-frame clones only, minus some. The table includes 200,000 to 300,000 clones, roughly 13% detected once. The TCR was taken from a man in his thirties or forties with type 1 diabetes. The sequencing input was naive CD4+ T cells from blood. This sequence joins TRBV11-2 and TRBJ2-3, with 11 bases lining up with TRBD2. CDR3 loop: CASSPGTSGGDTQYF. CDR3 in DNA: TGTGCCAGCAGCCCAGGGACTAGCGGTGGAGATACGCAGTATTTT.